Described below is a single T cell receptor beta chain sequence and its context. Its antigen remains unknown. Only in-frame clones appear in the TCRdb table, and some are missing; sequencing was by immunoSEQ multiplex PCR. The sample holds roughly 130,000 clones; 86% are singletons and the top ten take roughly 3%. This specimen belongs to a study of cytomegalovirus exposure and HLA in healthy donors. Study as a whole: The roughly 110 validation repertoires matched the 666 first-cohort repertoires in platform, a later analysis reported. Study-level points and caveats: Under in vitro conditions, three CMV-associated chains were confirmed as specific for CMV antigens. The authors listed some 160 TCR beta chains as cytomegalovirus-associated.

This CDR3 has 14 amino acids. Trimming removed 6 bases from V and 8 bases from J; junction bases left unmatched: 10. CDR1 MNHEY and CDR2 SMNVEV come from the germline V gene (reference sequence). The chain combines TRBV27 with TRBJ1-2, with 9 bases identical to TRBD1. The TCR sequence derives from a man between 18 and 29 years old in good health and CMV-seronegative. Material for sequencing was PBMCs. The CDR3 region is CASSSDRGLEGYTF. The CDR3 nucleotides are TGTGCCAGCAGCTCGGACAGGGGCCTTGAAGGCTACACCTTC.